The T cell receptor beta chain under discussion was sequenced for a study of regulatory T cells in long-lasting Graves disease. Arm-PCR of CDR3 regions and iRepertoire HTBI primers were used to build TCR beta libraries. TCRdb re-derived calls from the multiplex PCR reads in MiXCR, one entry per CDR3 protein. The table records some 450,000 distinct CDR3 sequences, 20% to 30% of them present only once. At least ten counts were recorded for this clonotype. Time point specified: persistent/refractory GD, antithyroid drugs over 5 years with positive TRAb. PBMC-extracted RNA yielded the TCR library. The sequence was collected from a female donor with Graves disease. Sequences were derived from peripheral blood mononuclear cells (PBMCs), sampled when the disease was refractory, from a patient treated with antithyroid drugs.

CDR3 residues: CASSPFGTPTVNTEAFF. The CDR3 coding sequence is TGTGCCAGCAGCCCCTTTGGGACACCAACAGTGAACACTGAAGCTTTCTTT. The J gene is TRBJ1-1, the V gene TRBV14, with D possibly matching TRBD1 (6 bases). The CDR3 has 17 amino acids. CDR1 is SGHDN, CDR2 FVKESK, per germline. V lost 4 bases and J 0 bases, leaving 18 bases between the germline ends.